This TCR beta chain was observed in a study of blood T cell repertoires in COVID-19. Across the whole study: Both acute and convalescent COVID-19 samples were obtained from the United States, Italy and Spain. Sources were T cells, B-cell-depleted T cells, or PBMCs; the material itself was cDNA or gDNA.

In the study's own analysis: It was from reference gene primer amplification that nucleated cell counts were estimated. This table comes from immunoSEQ multiplex PCR, and its TCRdb copy is limited to in-frame clones, with some not included. V, J and clone size reflect that table, while D and trimming were determined from the DNA. The sample records around 300,000 clones, 80% to 90% being singletons. Trimming took 0 bases from V and 5 from J; bases not matched to a gene: 5. Germline V CDR1 and CDR2: SGHRS, YFSETQ. There are 14 residues in the CDR3. The chain combines TRBV5-1 with TRBJ2-7; 7 bases match TRBD1. The sequence was obtained from a woman in her seventies with acute or convalescent COVID-19. Sequencing was carried out using peripheral blood. The chain's CDR3 is CASSLENRGNEQYF. CDR3 nucleotide sequence: TGCGCCAGCAGCTTGGAAAACAGGGGAAACGAGCAGTACTTC.